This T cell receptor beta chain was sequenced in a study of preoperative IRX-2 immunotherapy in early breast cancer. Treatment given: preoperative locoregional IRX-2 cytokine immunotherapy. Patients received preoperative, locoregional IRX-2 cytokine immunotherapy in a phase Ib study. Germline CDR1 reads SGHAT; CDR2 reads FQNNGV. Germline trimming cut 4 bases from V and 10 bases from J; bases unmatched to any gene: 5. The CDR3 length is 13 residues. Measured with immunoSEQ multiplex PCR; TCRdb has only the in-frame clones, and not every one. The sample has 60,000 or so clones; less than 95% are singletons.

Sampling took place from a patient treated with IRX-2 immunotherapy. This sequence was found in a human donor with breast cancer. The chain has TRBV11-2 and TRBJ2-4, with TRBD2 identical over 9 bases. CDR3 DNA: TGTGCCAGCAGCTCCCAGCTAGCGGGGATTCAGTACTTC. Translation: CASSSQLAGIQYF.